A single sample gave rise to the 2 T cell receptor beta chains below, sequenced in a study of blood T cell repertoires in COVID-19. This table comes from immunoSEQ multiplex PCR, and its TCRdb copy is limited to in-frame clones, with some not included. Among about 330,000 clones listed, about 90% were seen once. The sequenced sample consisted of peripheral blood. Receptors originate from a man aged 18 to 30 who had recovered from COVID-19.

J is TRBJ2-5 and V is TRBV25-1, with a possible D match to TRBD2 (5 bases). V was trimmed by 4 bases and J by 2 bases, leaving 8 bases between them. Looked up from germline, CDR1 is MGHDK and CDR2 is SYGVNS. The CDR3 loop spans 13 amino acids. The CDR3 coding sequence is TGTGCCAGCAGTGTCGGGGTTCAAGAGACCCAGTACTTC. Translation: CASSVGVQETQYF.

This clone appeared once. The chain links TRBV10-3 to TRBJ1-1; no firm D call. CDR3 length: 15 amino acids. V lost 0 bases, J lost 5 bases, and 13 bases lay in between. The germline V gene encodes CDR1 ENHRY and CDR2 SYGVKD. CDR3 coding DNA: TGTGCCATCAGTGAGTCGCAGGCGCCTGAAACTGAAGCTTTCTTT. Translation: CAISESQAPETEAFF.